Given below is one TCR beta chain in context. The record originates from a study of T-cell reconstitution after alpha-beta-depleted transplantation in children. The TCRbeta library was prepared with unique molecular identifiers. TCRdb reprocessed the PCR reads via MiXCR and lists one record per CDR3 protein. The sample shows approximately 400,000 distinct CDR3 sequences, about a tenth of them seen only once. Germline CDR1 reads SGHVS; CDR2 reads FNYEAQ. The CDR3 is made up of 17 amino acids. V dropped 1 base and J dropped 4; count of bases not matched to a gene: 10. Sequencing was performed on PBMCs from the stem cell graft donor, taken from the stem cell graft. The clonotype comes from a human donor who donated a stem cell graft to a child with acute myeloid leukemia. J is TRBJ1-1 and V is TRBV7-6; 9 nucleotides agree with TRBD1. This chain's CDR3 is CASSLGTGATLGTEAFF. The CDR3 bases are TGTGCCAGCAGCTTAGGGACAGGGGCCACATTGGGCACTGAAGCTTTCTTT.